The present T cell receptor (beta chain) was sequenced within a study of OX40 agonist ivuxolimab in advanced cancers. Study background: The patients got ivuxolimab, which is an agonistic anti-OX40 (CD134) antibody. Findings and caveats of the study: Individuals who were partial responders at 0.1-3.0 mg/kg had clonal expansion that ranked among the lowest.

Data came from immunoSEQ multiplex PCR; TCRdb stores just in-frame clones and leaves some out. The repertoire holds approximately 100,000 clones, with 90% as singletons. Remarks on this clone: The antigen is not known.

Samples of blood were obtained at baseline, on cycle 4 day 1, and on cycle 7 day 1. This CDR3 is 12 amino acids long. Germline V lookup: CDR1 SGHTA, CDR2 FQGNSA. The V gene lost 1 base and the J gene lost 7 bases, with 7 bases spanning the gap. The sequencing used CD4+ or CD8+ T cells sorted from blood, collected in a trial of the OX40 agonist ivuxolimab. The chain joins TRBV7-2 to TRBJ1-2; tentative D call: TRBD1 (5 bases). This receptor was obtained from an adult with an advanced solid tumor such as melanoma, head and neck, liver or kidney cancer. DNA of the CDR3: TGTGCCAGCAGCTTAGATCAGGGTGGCTACACCTTC. Encoded protein: CASSLDQGGYTF. Drawing the rest from reference TRBV7-2 and TRBJ1-2, the complete variable domain is GAGVSQSPSNKVTEKGKDVELRCDPISGHTALYWYRQSLGQGLEFLIYFQGNSAPDKSGLPSDRFSAERTGGSVSTLTIQRTQQEDSAVYLCASSLDQGGYTFGSGTRLTVV.